This TCR beta chain was obtained from a study of blood T cell repertoires in COVID-19. The overall study: Italy, Spain and the United States were the sources of the convalescent and acute COVID-19 samples. PBMCs, B-cell-depleted T cells, or T cells provided the cDNA or gDNA that made up the material.

Sequenced by immunoSEQ multiplex PCR; TCRdb stores in-frame clones only, minus some. The table records some 310,000 clones, 85% to 90% of them present only once. This clone was seen only once. Germline assignment: CDR1 MNHEY and CDR2 SVGAGI. V shed 5 bases and J shed 0 bases, with 6 bases lying between them. This CDR3 has 13 residues. The chain combines TRBV6-5 with TRBJ2-3, with no clear D. This clonotype was obtained from a woman younger than 45 who had recovered from COVID-19. Sequenced sample: PBMCs or T cells enriched from blood (not recorded which). The CDR3 nucleotides read TGTGCCAGCAGTATGGCTAGCACAGATACGCAGTATTTT. Encoded protein: CASSMASTDTQYF.